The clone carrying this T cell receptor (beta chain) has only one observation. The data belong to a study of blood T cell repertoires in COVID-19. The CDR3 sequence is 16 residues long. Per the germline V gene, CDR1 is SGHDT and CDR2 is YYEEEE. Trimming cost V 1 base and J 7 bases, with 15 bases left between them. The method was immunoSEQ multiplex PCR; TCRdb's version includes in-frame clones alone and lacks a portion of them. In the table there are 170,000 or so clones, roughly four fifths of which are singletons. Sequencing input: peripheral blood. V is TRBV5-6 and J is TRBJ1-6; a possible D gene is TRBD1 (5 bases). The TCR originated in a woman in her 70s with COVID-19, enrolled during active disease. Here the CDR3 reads CASSLRQSGRNSPLHF. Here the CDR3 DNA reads TGTGCCAGCAGCTTGAGACAATCAGGGAGGAATTCACCCCTCCACTTT.